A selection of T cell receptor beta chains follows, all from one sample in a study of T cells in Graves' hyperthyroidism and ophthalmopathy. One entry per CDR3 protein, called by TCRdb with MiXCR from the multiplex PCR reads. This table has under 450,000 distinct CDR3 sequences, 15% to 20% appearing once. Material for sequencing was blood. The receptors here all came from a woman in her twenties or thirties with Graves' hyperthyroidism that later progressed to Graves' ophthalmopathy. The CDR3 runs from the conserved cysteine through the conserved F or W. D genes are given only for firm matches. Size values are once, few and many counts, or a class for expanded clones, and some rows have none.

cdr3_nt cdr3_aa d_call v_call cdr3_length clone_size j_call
TGTGCCAGCAGTTTTGTTACTAGACGTTTCGTTGAGCAGTTCTTC CASSFVTRRFVEQFF - TRBV27 15 many TRBJ2-1
TGTGCCAGCAGCGTAGACCCAGGACAGGGTCATCACAATGAGCAGTTCTTC CASSVDPGQGHHNEQFF TRBD1 TRBV9 17 - TRBJ2-1
TGCGCCAGCAGCCAAGATCAACTAGCGGACCAAGAGACCCAGTACTTC CASSQDQLADQETQYF TRBD2 TRBV4-1 16 - TRBJ2-5
TGTGCCATCAGTGTGAGGGGGCAGGGGGTCAGGAACACTGAAGCTTTCTTT CAISVRGQGVRNTEAFF TRBD1 TRBV10-3 17 few TRBJ1-1
TGCGCCAGCAGGAAGGGACTAGCAGCCCAAGAGACCCAGTACTTC CASRKGLAAQETQYF TRBD2 TRBV10-2 15 once TRBJ2-5
TGTGCCAGCAGCCTCATGGGACAGACATGGAAGGAACGTTGCTTTAGCAATCAGCCCCAGCATTTT CASSLMGQTWKERCFSNQPQHF TRBD1 TRBV27 22 many TRBJ1-5
TGCGCCAGCAGCCGGTACTCAGGGGGCAATGAGCAGTTCTTC CASSRYSGGNEQFF TRBD1 TRBV4-1 14 few TRBJ2-1
TGCGCCAGCAGCCAAGGTTGGATGGCCCAAGAGACCCAGTACTTC CASSQGWMAQETQYF - TRBV4-1 15 many TRBJ2-5
TGTGCCAGTGCCCAGCGACTAGCGGCTGGCAATGAGCAGTTCTTC CASAQRLAAGNEQFF TRBD2 TRBV6-1 15 many TRBJ2-1
TGTGCCAGCAGGAATCCGGGCACTGAAGCTTTCTTT CASRNPGTEAFF - TRBV6-2/TRBV6-3 12 - TRBJ1-1
TGTGCCAGCTCACCTCTTGCCAGGGTACAATCTGGAAACACCATATATTTT CASSPLARVQSGNTIYF - TRBV18 17 many TRBJ1-3
TGCAGCGTTGGGGGACCAGCGGGGCGAACTACCGGGGAGCTGTTTTTT CSVGGPAGRTTGELFF TRBD2 TRBV29-1 16 once TRBJ2-2
TGTGCCAGCAGTTACCCCAGAGATTCACCCCTCCACTTT CASSYPRDSPLHF - TRBV28 13 many TRBJ1-6
TGTGCCAGCAGTTTACGACTGAGCTATGGCTACACCTTC CASSLRLSYGYTF - TRBV12-3/TRBV12-4 13 few TRBJ1-2
TGTGCCAGCCTAGGGTTTCGGGGCAATGAGCAGTTCTTC CASLGFRGNEQFF - TRBV7-9 13 - TRBJ2-1
TGTGCCAGCGTTCAGGGTAATTCACCCCTCCACTTT CASVQGNSPLHF - TRBV7-9 12 many TRBJ1-6
TGTGCCAGCAGCTTGCGTCAGCCGAACACTGAAGCTTTCTTT CASSLRQPNTEAFF - TRBV5-8 14 many TRBJ1-1
TGTGCCAGCAGTGTACTAGCGCAGAACACCGGGGAGCTGTTTTTT CASSVLAQNTGELFF TRBD2 TRBV6-1 15 few TRBJ2-2
TGTGCCAGCAGTTACGAGGACAACGAACTCTACAATGAGCAGTTCTTC CASSYEDNELYNEQFF - TRBV6-5 16 many TRBJ2-1
TGCGCCAGCATGAGCGGGAGTGTTGGGAGTGAGCAGTTCTTC CASMSGSVGSEQFF TRBD2 TRBV5-1 14 many TRBJ2-1